Described below is a single TCR beta chain sequence and its context. The antigen remains unidentified. This sample is part of a study of cytomegalovirus exposure and HLA in healthy donors. The CDR3 has 14 amino acids. Trimming left V 7 bases short and J 4 bases short, with 17 bases between. The V gene's germline CDR1 is MNHEY and CDR2 SVGAGI. General study points: At a 0.05 false discovery rate, a later analysis found 18,000 or so TCR beta sequences to be associated with HLA alleles. According to the study, about 180 TCR beta chains were cytomegalovirus-associated. Common viral pathogens seemed to be connected with several of the most significant clusters, according to a later analysis. Upon later analysis, HLA-associated TCR beta chains proved more clonally expanded than other, equally common chains.

The PCR employed 60 Vbeta primers together with 13 Jbeta primers. Here immunoSEQ multiplex PCR was the method, and the copy in TCRdb shows in-frame clones only, minus some. The sample has around 140,000 clones, over 70% seen once. The chain has TRBV6-5 and TRBJ2-7, with D perhaps matching TRBD1 (6 bases). The sequence derives from a woman aged 18-29 years in good health and CMV-seronegative. The source material was PBMCs. CDR3 loop: CASKSGQPSYEQYF. The CDR3 DNA reads TGTGCCAGCAAATCCGGACAGCCTAGTTACGAGCAGTACTTC.